The 9 T cell receptor beta chains given below trace back to one sample, sequenced in a study of cytomegalovirus exposure and HLA in healthy donors. PCR involved 60 Vbeta and 13 Jbeta primers. Data came from immunoSEQ multiplex PCR; TCRdb stores just in-frame clones and leaves some out. The data contain about 140,000 clones, 60% to 80% of them singletons. The material sequenced was PBMCs. All receptors come from a man aged 40-49 years in good health and CMV-seronegative.

The rearrangement uses TRBV6-1 and TRBJ1-6; unclear D gene. Germline loops: CDR1 MNHNS, CDR2 SASEGT. V shed 7 bases and J shed 11 bases, with 18 bases lying between them. The CDR3 has 14 amino acids. Here the CDR3 DNA reads TGTGCCAGCACCTCCCCGATCGGGATTGCACCCCTCCACTTT. Translation gives CASTSPIGIAPLHF.

V usage is TRBV10-3 and J usage is TRBJ1-2, with D perhaps matching TRBD1 (5 bases). Between the trimmed V and J ends, which lost 7 bases and 3 bases, there was a span of 15 bases. Germline CDR1 reads ENHRY; CDR2 reads SYGVKD. The CDR3 totals 14 residues. The DNA of the CDR3 is TGTGCCATCACGCGGGACGTGTCGGACTATGGCTACACCTTC. Residues: CAITRDVSDYGYTF.

The chain carries TRBV28 and TRBJ1-2; D remains unclear. The CDR3 is made up of 15 amino acids. Trimming took off 5 bases at V and 4 bases at J, with 17 bases between the two ends. Germline CDR1 reads MDHEN; CDR2 reads SYDVKM. Here the CDR3 reads CASSPGARAVYGYTF. The CDR3, as DNA: TGTGCCAGCAGTCCCGGAGCGAGGGCGGTCTATGGCTACACCTTC.

This clone was counted a few times. The J gene is TRBJ2-7, the V gene TRBV4-3; the match to TRBD1 covers 7 bases. Trimming took 4 bases from V and 2 from J; bases not matched to a gene: 11. CDR1 and CDR2 (germline): LGHNA, YSLEER. There are 16 residues in the CDR3. DNA of the CDR3: TGCGCCAGCAGCCGCACCGGGACAGAACGAACCTACGAGCAGTACTTC. It yields the protein CASSRTGTERTYEQYF.

V is TRBV6-1 and J is TRBJ2-3; perhaps TRBD1 as D (6 bases). The V and J ends lost 2 bases and 2 bases respectively, with 11 bases between them. Germline V gives CDR1 MNHNS, CDR2 SASEGT. The CDR3 length is 15 residues. For the CDR3, the DNA is TGTGCCAGCAGTGAATGGGGGCTCTCCACAGATACGCAGTATTTT. Encoded protein: CASSEWGLSTDTQYF.

This sequence joins TRBV5-6 and TRBJ2-7, with 9 bases aligning to TRBD1. V lost 2 bases to trimming and J lost 2 bases; unmatched junction nucleotides: 2. Germline CDR1 SGHDT, CDR2 YYEEEE. The CDR3 has 14 amino acids. This CDR3 reads CASSFRDRAYEQYF. The DNA of the CDR3 is TGTGCCAGCAGCTTCCGGGACAGGGCCTACGAGCAGTACTTC.

The rearrangement links TRBV6-5 to TRBJ2-7, with 8 bases identical to TRBD1. CDR3 length: 15 amino acids. Germline V lookup: CDR1 MNHEY, CDR2 SVGAGI. The ends lost 0 bases at V and 1 base at J; junction bases unmatched: 2. CDR3 loop: CASSYSGQGSYEQYF. The CDR3 nucleotides read TGTGCCAGCAGTTACTCAGGACAGGGTTCCTACGAGCAGTACTTC.

This chain's CDR3 is CATRDQGASSGYTF. The CDR3 DNA reads as TGTGCCACCCGTGACCAGGGGGCGTCGTCTGGCTACACCTTC. This chain links TRBV10-3 with TRBJ1-2, with 8 bases that match TRBD1. Germline V gene data show CDR1 as ENHRY and CDR2 as SYGVKD. Trimming at V came to 10 bases and at J to 7 bases, leaving 14 bases not matched to a gene. The CDR3 has 14 residues.

This chain joins TRBV10-3 and TRBJ2-1; 10 nucleotides match TRBD2. The V and J ends lost 6 bases and 7 bases, in that order; junction bases with no gene match: 6. Germline assignment: CDR1 ENHRY and CDR2 SYGVKD. CDR3 length equals 14 residues. In DNA form, the CDR3 reads TGTGCCATCAGCGAGCCTAGCGGGGGTAATGAGCAGTTCTTC. Protein sequence: CAISEPSGGNEQFF.